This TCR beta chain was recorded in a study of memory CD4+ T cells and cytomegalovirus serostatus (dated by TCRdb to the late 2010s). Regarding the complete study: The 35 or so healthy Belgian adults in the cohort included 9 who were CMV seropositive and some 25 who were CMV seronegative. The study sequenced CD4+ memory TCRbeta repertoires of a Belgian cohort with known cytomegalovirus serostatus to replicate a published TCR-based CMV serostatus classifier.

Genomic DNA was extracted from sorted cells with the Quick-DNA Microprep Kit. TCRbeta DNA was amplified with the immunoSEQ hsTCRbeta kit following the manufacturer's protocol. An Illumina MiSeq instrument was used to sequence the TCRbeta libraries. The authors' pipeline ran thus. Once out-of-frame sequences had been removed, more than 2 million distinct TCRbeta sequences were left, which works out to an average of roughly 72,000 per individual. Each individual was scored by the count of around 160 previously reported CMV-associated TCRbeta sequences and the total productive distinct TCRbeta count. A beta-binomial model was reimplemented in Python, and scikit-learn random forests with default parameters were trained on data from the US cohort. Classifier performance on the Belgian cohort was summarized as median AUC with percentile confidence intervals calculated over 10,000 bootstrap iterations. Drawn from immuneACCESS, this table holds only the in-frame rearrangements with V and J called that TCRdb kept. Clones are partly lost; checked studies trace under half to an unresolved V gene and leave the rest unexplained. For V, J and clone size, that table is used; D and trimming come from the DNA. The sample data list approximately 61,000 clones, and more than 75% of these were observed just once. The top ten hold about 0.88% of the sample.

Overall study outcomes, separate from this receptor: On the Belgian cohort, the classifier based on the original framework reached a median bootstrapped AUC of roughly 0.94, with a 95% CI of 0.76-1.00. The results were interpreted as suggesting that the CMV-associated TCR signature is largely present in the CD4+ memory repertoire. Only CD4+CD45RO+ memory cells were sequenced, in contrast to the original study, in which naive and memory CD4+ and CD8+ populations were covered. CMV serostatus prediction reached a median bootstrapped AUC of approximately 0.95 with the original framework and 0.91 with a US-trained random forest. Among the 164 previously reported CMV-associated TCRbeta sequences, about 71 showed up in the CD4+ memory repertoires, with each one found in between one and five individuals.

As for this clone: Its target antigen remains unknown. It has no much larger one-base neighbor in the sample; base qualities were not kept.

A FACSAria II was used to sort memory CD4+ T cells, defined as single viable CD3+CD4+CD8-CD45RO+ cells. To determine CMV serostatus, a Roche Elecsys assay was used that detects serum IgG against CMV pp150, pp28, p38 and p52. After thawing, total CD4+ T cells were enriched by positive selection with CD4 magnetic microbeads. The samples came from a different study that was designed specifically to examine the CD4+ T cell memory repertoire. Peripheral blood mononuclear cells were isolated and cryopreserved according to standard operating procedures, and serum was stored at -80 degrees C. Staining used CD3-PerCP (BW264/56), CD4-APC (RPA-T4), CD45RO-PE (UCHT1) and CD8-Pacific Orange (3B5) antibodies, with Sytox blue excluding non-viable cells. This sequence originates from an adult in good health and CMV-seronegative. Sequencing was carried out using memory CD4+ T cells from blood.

The DNA sequence follows: TGTGCCAGCCGACAGGGAAATAGCAATCAGCCCCAGCATTTT. This gives the protein CASRQGNSNQPQHF. The V and J genes are TRBV2 and TRBJ1-5, with TRBD1 matching 7 junction bases. The junction shows trimming of 8 bases on V and 0 bases on J, and the gene matches do not reach 4 bases of it. CDR1 SNHLY and CDR2 FYNNEI are derived from the germline V gene. Counted from cysteine to phenylalanine, this CDR3 has 14 amino acids. Kept here is only the CDR3 DNA, which spans 42 bases and is read in frame from base 1.